This T cell receptor (beta chain) stems from a study of metastatic and nonmetastatic thyroid tumors. As for the study in general: Blood and tumor or nodule tissue repertoires from malignant and benign thyroid patients were compared. The study's findings and limits: A significant increase in TCR beta diversity was reportedly seen in malignant thyroid tumors relative to benign nodules, in blood and tumor.

Authors' data handling: Between-group CDR3 differences, defined by clinicopathological status, yielded a distant-metastasis classifier for papillary thyroid cancer. From the PCR reads, TCRdb re-called clones with MiXCR. TCRdb, not the authors, supplied the V and J calls. The sample lists around 17,000 clones, 23% occurring once. As concerns this clone: No antigen is known for it. Other DNA sequences from this sample encode an identical CDR3 as well.

This CDR3 has 12 amino acids. Germline CDR1 is MNHNS and CDR2 is SASEGT. All patients reached thyroid surgery having received no treatment beforehand. The receptor comes from a female donor with papillary thyroid cancer or a benign thyroid nodule (not recorded which). Some clones in this sample may be carry-over from other donors' samples. The source material was adjacent normal tissue. The chain uses TRBV6-1 and TRBJ2-3; perhaps TRBD2 as D (6 bases). This CDR3 reads CASGSQTDTQYF. Here the CDR3 DNA reads TGTGCTAGCGGTAGCCAGACAGATACGCAGTATTTT.